This T cell receptor (beta chain) was obtained from a study of blood T cell repertoires in COVID-19. V lost 7 bases and J lost 1, with 11 bases in between. Per germline, CDR1 MNHEY and CDR2 SVGAGI. The CDR3 length is 13 residues. Original handling: Estimation of nucleated cell counts was performed using reference gene primer amplification. Method: immunoSEQ multiplex PCR; TCRdb's copy keeps in-frame clones and lacks some. The D gene and trimming were derived from the DNA, and the V and J assignments and clone size from that table. The table shows over 70,000 clones, with over 60% occurring only once. This TCR was sampled from a woman aged 80 or over with active or convalescent COVID-19. V gene TRBV6-5 combines with J gene TRBJ2-7, with D perhaps TRBD1 (6 bases). Material for sequencing was peripheral blood. Here the CDR3 reads CASKDSWSYEQYF. The DNA for the CDR3 is TGTGCCAGCAAGGACAGCTGGTCCTACGAGCAGTACTTC.